This is a list of T cell receptor beta chains from one sample in a study of technical replicates of blood from a handful of donors. TCRdb's table, derived via immunoSEQ multiplex PCR, lists solely in-frame clones and lacks some. This table holds approximately 73,000 clones, around nine tenths found once. Sequencing was done on a sample of T cells isolated from PBMCs. These TCRs come from a human donor in good health. Each CDR3 is given with its conserved first and last residue. D genes are given only for firm matches. The size entry is marked missing in some rows and otherwise reads once, few, many or a size class.

NA,NA,TRBV28,TRBJ1-2,TGTGCCAGCATCGATGACAGACGGGACTATGGCTACACCTTC,CASIDDRRDYGYTF
NA,NA,TRBV21-1,TRBJ2-7,TGTGCCAGCAGCAAAGGGCCGGACAGGGTTTTTTTAGGGTACGAGCAGTACTTC,CASSKGPDRVFLGYEQYF
NA,NA,TRBV30,TRBJ2-1,TGTGCCTGGAAAGTTAATAGCCGACCCTACAATGAGCAGTTCTTC,CAWKVNSRPYNEQFF
NA,once,TRBV6-6,TRBJ2-7,TGTGCCAGCAGTTACTCGATCACTTGGGGGGCCTACGAGCAGTACTTC,CASSYSITWGAYEQYF
NA,NA,TRBV11-3,TRBJ1-2,TGTGCCAGCAGCCTAGATGGCAGGGGCAACTATGGCTACACCTTC,CASSLDGRGNYGYTF
TRBD2,few,TRBV7-8,TRBJ2-3,TGTGCCAGCAGCACTAGCGGGAGGACAGATACGCAGTATTTT,CASSTSGRTDTQYF
NA,NA,TRBV4-3,TRBJ2-3,TGCGCCAGCAGCCAAGTGTGGAACAGGGCGTCAGATACGCAGTATTTT,CASSQVWNRASDTQYF
NA,NA,TRBV27,TRBJ1-5,TGTGCCAGCAGTTTATCTGGGCAGTTGAATCAGCCCCAGCATTTT,CASSLSGQLNQPQHF
TRBD1,NA,TRBV5-4,TRBJ1-2,TGTGCCAGCAGCTTGGCAGGGGGCCGGGGCTACACCTTC,CASSLAGGRGYTF
NA,NA,TRBV6-4,TRBJ1-3,TGTGCCAGCAGTGCTGGACTAGGGGAAGGCTCTGGAAACACCATATATTTT,CASSAGLGEGSGNTIYF
NA,NA,TRBV7-2,TRBJ2-5,TGTGCCAGCAGCCTCACGAGCGAGACCCAGTACTTC,CASSLTSETQYF
NA,NA,TRBV15,TRBJ2-5,TGTGCCACCAGCAGACCACAAGAGACCCAGTACTTC,CATSRPQETQYF
TRBD2,NA,TRBV4-1,TRBJ2-7,TGCGCCAGCAGCCCCGAAGGACTAGCGCGCTACGAGCAGTACTTC,CASSPEGLARYEQYF
TRBD1,NA,TRBV6-5,TRBJ1-1,TGTGCCACCCAAACCCCAGGGGGAAAGAACACTGAAGCTTTCTTT,CATQTPGGKNTEAFF
NA,NA,TRBV6-6,TRBJ2-7,TGTGCCAGCACTGGCAGGGGGGACTACGAGCAGTACTTC,CASTGRGDYEQYF
TRBD1,NA,TRBV7-2,TRBJ1-3,TGTGCCAGCAGCCTAGAGACAGGGGCCAACTCTGGAAACACCATATATTTT,CASSLETGANSGNTIYF
TRBD1,NA,TRBV6-5,TRBJ1-2,TGTGCCAGCAGTCCCAGGGGGAACTATGGCTACACCTTC,CASSPRGNYGYTF
NA,NA,TRBV13,TRBJ1-2,TGTGCCATGGGGGGGCCGGTTGGCTACACCTTC,CAMGGPVGYTF
NA,NA,TRBV30,TRBJ2-3,TGTGCCTGCGCTAGTAGCACAGATACGCAGTATTTT,CACASSTDTQYF
TRBD2,NA,TRBV30,TRBJ2-1,TGTGCCTGGGCTCGGGGGCGGGAGGGGTCTGAGCAGTTCTTC,CAWARGREGSEQFF
NA,NA,TRBV21-1,TRBJ2-7,TGTGCCAGCAGCAAAGAATCTTTAGACAGCGGGAGATATTACGAGCAGTACTTC,CASSKESLDSGRYYEQYF
NA,NA,TRBV27,TRBJ1-2,TGTGCCAGCCGTAGACAGTCTTACTCCTTCTATGGCTACACCTTC,CASRRQSYSFYGYTF
NA,NA,TRBV7-9,TRBJ1-1,TGTGCCAGCATCCTGCAGGGAACTGGAATGGACACTGAAGCTTTCTTT,CASILQGTGMDTEAFF
NA,NA,TRBV5-8,TRBJ2-5,TGTGCCAGCAGCTTGAGATATAACAACAGGGCGACCCAGTACTTC,CASSLRYNNRATQYF
TRBD1,NA,TRBV4-1,TRBJ2-3,TGCGCCAGCAGCCTACAAACAGGGGAAGCCACAGATACGCAGTATTTT,CASSLQTGEATDTQYF
TRBD2,NA,TRBV7-9,TRBJ2-3,TGTGCCAGCAGCCCGGGACTAGCGGGGCGCGCAGATACGCAGTATTTT,CASSPGLAGRADTQYF
NA,once,TRBV28,TRBJ1-1,TGTGCCACCCCCATTGCCAGGGGTAGGGCTGAAGCTTTCTTT,CATPIARGRAEAFF
TRBD1,NA,TRBV5-1,TRBJ2-3,TGCGCCAGCAGCTTGTCGGGACAGGGGACAGATACGCAGTATTTT,CASSLSGQGTDTQYF
NA,NA,TRBV7-2,TRBJ2-3,TGTGCCAGCACTACGCAGTGGAGGGGATCGGGTGCAGATACGCAGTATTTT,CASTTQWRGSGADTQYF
TRBD2,NA,TRBV27,TRBJ2-1,TGTGCCAGCAGTTTACGACTGACTAGCGGGAGGCGGGAGCAGTTCTTC,CASSLRLTSGRREQFF
NA,NA,TRBV6-1,TRBJ1-2,TGTGCCAGCAGTGCTACGACTCCGTATGGCTACACCTTC,CASSATTPYGYTF
NA,once,TRBV10-3,TRBJ1-4,TGTGCCACCCGAGTGGCCTCAGGGGAAGTTAATGAAAAACTGTTTTTT,CATRVASGEVNEKLFF
TRBD1,NA,TRBV14,TRBJ1-1,TGTGCCAGCAGCCAAGTACACAGGGGGCCGAACACTGAAGCTTTCTTT,CASSQVHRGPNTEAFF
NA,once,TRBV18,TRBJ1-2,TGTGCCAGCTCACAAGAGACAGGTGGCTACACCTTC,CASSQETGGYTF
NA,NA,TRBV9,TRBJ2-3,TGTGCCAGTCAACCTACAGGAGGGGAAAATACGCAGTATTTT,CASQPTGGENTQYF